This T cell receptor beta chain stems from a study of T-cell memory formation after mild COVID-19. Across the whole study: Across donors, TCR clusters were largely donor specific. Points from the study as a whole: Contracting CD4+ clones sat mainly in CM and EM; CD8+ in EMRA. The study detected some responding clones in pre-infection memory, suggesting cross-reactive memory joined.

This CDR3 comprises 14 residues. V shed 5 bases, J shed 8 bases, and the junction held 5 bases outside the gene matches. Looked up from germline, CDR1 is SGHTA and CDR2 is FQGTGA. TCRdb used MiXCR to reprocess the 5' RACE reads, holding one entry per CDR3 protein. The table lists about half a million distinct CDR3 sequences, roughly 18% of them singletons. This clonotype was counted between two and nine times. Its antigen remains unknown. This TCR was recovered from an adult woman who had mild COVID-19 (a few samples of this study predate the infection). Cell type and time point are not known. Sequences were obtained from PBMCs or a T cell subset sorted from them (not recorded which). The J gene is TRBJ1-6, the V gene TRBV7-3; 8 bases are a match to TRBD1. The CDR3 DNA reads as TGTGCCAGCAGCCTGGACAGGGAGTATTCACCCCTCCACTTT. Encoded protein: CASSLDREYSPLHF.